Each of the 28 T cell receptor beta chains below was sequenced from the same sample in a study of blood T cell repertoires in COVID-19. Libraries were prepared by immunoSEQ multiplex PCR; TCRdb keeps only in-frame clonotypes and omits some of them. The table lists about 64,000 clones, 80% to 90% of them singletons. The sequenced sample was peripheral blood. The origin of the receptors is a man aged 50-60 years with active COVID-19.

The chain uses TRBV5-1 and TRBJ1-1; 8 nucleotides match TRBD1. The J segment lost 5 bases and the V segment lost 4 bases, leaving 13 bases of the junction unmatched. The CDR3 totals 16 residues. Per germline, CDR1 SGHRS and CDR2 YFSETQ. This CDR3 is CASSLPRTGKTTEAFF. CDR3 DNA: TGCGCCAGCAGCCTCCCGAGGACAGGGAAAACAACTGAAGCTTTCTTT.

This chain links TRBV2 with TRBJ2-3; TRBD2 aligns across 11 bases. J gave up 2 bases and V 11 bases, and 6 bases lay outside the gene matches. Germline lookup yields CDR1 SNHLY and CDR2 FYNNEI. This CDR3 comprises 14 residues. The CDR3 sequence: CAGSGGVLTDTQYF. The CDR3 coding sequence is TGTGCCGGTAGCGGGGGGGTTCTCACAGATACGCAGTATTTT.

The gene calls are TRBV28 and TRBJ1-5; TRBD1 aligns across 7 bases. From germline, CDR1 is MDHEN and CDR2 SYDVKM. The CDR3 has 14 amino acids. The J segment lost 4 bases and the V segment lost 6 bases, leaving 6 bases of the junction unmatched. CDR3 in amino acids: CASSRDRRNQPQHF. CDR3 nucleotide sequence: TGTGCCAGCAGCCGGGACAGAAGGAATCAGCCCCAGCATTTT.

The V call is TRBV7-2, the J call TRBJ2-6, with a possible D match to TRBD1 (6 bases). The V and J ends lost 3 bases and 3 bases respectively, with 12 bases between them. The CDR3 runs to 16 residues. Germline values: CDR1 SGHTA, CDR2 FQGNSA. In DNA, the CDR3 is TGTGCCAGCAGCTTCCAAACAGGGAGTGGGGCCAACGTCCTGACTTTC. This gives the protein CASSFQTGSGANVLTF.

The J gene is TRBJ2-5, the V gene TRBV4-1; possibly TRBD2 for D (6 bases). Trimming cost V 1 base and J 9 bases, with 21 bases left between them. CDR3 length: 16 residues. The V gene's germline CDR1 is MGHRA and CDR2 YSYEKL. The CDR3 DNA reads as TGCGCCAGCAGCCAAGTCGGGTTTACTCGAGGAGGGGCCCAGTACTTC. Its protein is CASSQVGFTRGGAQYF.

The J gene is TRBJ2-1, the V gene TRBV9, with D possibly matching TRBD2 (5 bases). Trimming removed 0 bases at V and 7 bases at J, with 11 bases between. In germline, CDR1 is SGDLS, CDR2 YYNGEE. This CDR3 comprises 14 residues. CDR3 nucleotides: TGTGCCAGCAGCGTAGGCCCGGGATCGAATGAGCAGTTCTTC. This sequence encodes CASSVGPGSNEQFF.

By share of the sample, this clone is medium-sized (0.01 to 0.1%). This chain joins TRBV18 and TRBJ2-3, with D tentatively TRBD2 (5 bases). Germline V lookup: CDR1 KGHSH, CDR2 LQKENI. The V and J ends lost 2 bases and 6 bases respectively, with 15 bases between them. The CDR3 runs to 15 residues. DNA of the CDR3: TGTGCCAGCTCACCAGAGGGAAACGTGGGGGATACGCAGTATTTT. The encoded protein is CASSPEGNVGDTQYF.

The chain is built from TRBV4-3 and TRBJ2-5; 15 positions match TRBD2. CDR1 and CDR2 from the germline V gene are LGHNA and YSLEER. With V trimmed by 3 bases and J by 0 bases, 8 bases remained unmatched. The CDR3 length is 19 residues. The chain's CDR3 is CASSQGLGTSGRNQETQYF. The CDR3 bases are TGCGCCAGCAGCCAGGGCCTTGGGACTAGCGGGAGGAACCAAGAGACCCAGTACTTC.

The rearrangement links TRBV7-2 to TRBJ1-6; 8 bases align to TRBD1. Germline V gene sequence: CDR1 SGHTA, CDR2 FQGNSA. Unmatched junction bases numbered 6, after V lost 5 bases and J lost 9 bases. The CDR3 contains 14 residues. DNA of the CDR3: TGTGCCAGCAGCCTACAGGGGGTGGGTTCACCCCTCCACTTT. It is translated as CASSLQGVGSPLHF. The complete variable domain, with remaining parts taken from reference TRBV7-2 and TRBJ1-6, reads GAGVSQSPSNKVTEKGKDVELRCDPISGHTALYWYRQSLGQGLEFLIYFQGNSAPDKSGLPSDRFSAERTGGSVSTLTIQRTQQEDSAVYLCASSLQGVGSPLHFGNGTRLTVT.

This clone was seen a handful of times. V and J are TRBV3-1 (or the pseudogene TRBV3-2) and TRBJ2-1; TRBD1 might be the D (5 bases). The germline V gene has CDR1 LGHDT and CDR2 YNNKEL (reference sequence). The CDR3 is 14 residues long. V lost 4 bases to trimming and J lost 6 bases, with 13 bases between them. CDR3 region: CASSPRLGPNEQFF. The CDR3 DNA reads TGTGCCAGCAGCCCCCGTCTGGGGCCCAATGAGCAGTTCTTC.

This rearrangement joins TRBV28 to TRBJ2-7; no reliable D call. Trimming took 6 bases from V and 3 from J, leaving 15 bases between them. The germline CDR1 and CDR2 sequences are MDHEN and SYDVKM. The length of the CDR3 is 14 residues. The CDR3 protein is CASSFTGTGYEQYF. The CDR3 coding sequence is TGTGCCAGCAGCTTTACGGGTACCGGCTACGAGCAGTACTTC.

V and J are TRBV10-3 and TRBJ1-2, with D tentatively TRBD1 (5 bases). CDR3 length equals 15 residues. Germline loops: CDR1 ENHRY, CDR2 SYGVKD. V was cut by 4 bases and J by 2 bases, with 14 bases left in between. The CDR3 sequence: CAISVGTRGNYGYTF. CDR3 DNA: TGTGCCATCAGTGTAGGAACGCGGGGCAACTATGGCTACACCTTC.

This chain uses TRBV6-5 with TRBJ1-6, with 7 bases matching TRBD1. Looked up from germline, CDR1 is MNHEY and CDR2 is SVGAGI. The CDR3 totals 15 residues. V was clipped by 6 bases and J by 5 bases; unmatched bases: 7. CDR3 sequence (DNA): TGTGCCAGCAGCTCCGGGACAGCTAATAATTCACCCCTCCACTTT. Its translation: CASSSGTANNSPLHF.

CDR3 DNA: TGTGCCAGCAGTGAAGTTGGTGGGCAGGGCACAGATACGCAGTATTTT. It encodes CASSEVGGQGTDTQYF. V usage is TRBV6-1 and J usage is TRBJ2-3; D ambiguous. Germline V lookup: CDR1 MNHNS, CDR2 SASEGT. The CDR3 has 16 residues. Trimming removed 1 base at V and 1 base at J, with 12 bases between.

This sequence joins TRBV9 and TRBJ2-3; 7 bases map to TRBD1. The CDR3 is 15 amino acids. CDR1 and CDR2 (germline): SGDLS, YYNGEE. Losses at the gene ends were 4 bases for V and 4 bases for J; bases not matched to a gene: 9. CDR3 protein: CASSPRTGTADTQYF. CDR3 nucleotide sequence: TGTGCCAGCAGCCCCCGGACAGGAACGGCAGATACGCAGTATTTT.

Points on this clone: Distinct nucleotide sequences in the sample also encode this CDR3. The rearrangement links TRBV5-1 to TRBJ1-1; D gene unclear. The CDR3 extends over 13 amino acids. Germline V gives CDR1 SGHRS, CDR2 YFSETQ. The ends were cut back, 4 bases at V and 1 base at J, with 8 bases in the middle. The CDR3 region is CASSQTGNTEAFF. The DNA for the CDR3 is TGCGCCAGCAGCCAGACTGGGAACACTGAAGCTTTCTTT. Filled out from reference TRBV5-1 and TRBJ1-1, the complete variable domain reads KAGVTQTPRYLIKTRGQQVTLSCSPISGHRSVSWYQQTPGQGLQFLFEYFSETQRNKGNFPGRFSGRQFSNSRSEMNVSTLELGDSALYLCASSQTGNTEAFFGQGTRLTVV.

This chain joins TRBV4-3 and TRBJ2-1; 14 bases align to TRBD2. The CDR3 length is 15 residues. Germline V gene data show CDR1 as LGHNA and CDR2 as YSLEER. V lost 4 bases to trimming and J lost 9 bases; unmatched junction nucleotides: 5. CDR3 region: CASSPGLAGVVEQFF. CDR3 DNA sequence: TGCGCCAGCAGCCCGGGACTAGCGGGAGTTGTTGAGCAGTTCTTC.

This chain uses TRBV10-3 with TRBJ2-3, with 7 positions matching TRBD1. The germline gives CDR1 ENHRY, CDR2 SYGVKD. V trimming: 10 bases; J trimming: 2 bases; junction bases outside the gene matches: 6. This CDR3 has 13 amino acids. CDR3 residues: CATATGSTDTQYF. Here the CDR3 DNA reads TGTGCCACCGCGACAGGGTCCACAGATACGCAGTATTTT.

The V and J genes are TRBV19 and TRBJ2-7, with D perhaps TRBD2 (5 bases). Trimming cost V 0 bases and J 7 bases, with 10 bases left between them. CDR1 is LNHDA, CDR2 SQIVND, per germline (reference sequence). The CDR3 covers 13 residues. The CDR3 region is CASSIDRSGEQYF. The CDR3 DNA follows: TGTGCCAGTAGTATAGACAGGTCGGGGGAGCAGTACTTC. The full variable domain, rest sourced from reference TRBV19 and TRBJ2-7, is DGGITQSPKYLFRKEGQNVTLSCEQNLNHDAMYWYRQDPGQGLRLIYYSQIVNDFQKGDIAEGYSVSREKKESFPLTVTSAQKNPTAFYLCASSIDRSGEQYFGPGTRLTVT.

In the case of this clone: A junction end diverges from the germline sequence, so it may reflect a read error. Additional DNA sequences in this sample encode the identical CDR3. The chain recombines TRBV6-5 with TRBJ2-7, with 8 nucleotides matching TRBD1. Germline V gene lookup returns CDR1 MNHEY and CDR2 SVGAGI. This CDR3 is built from 14 residues. The CDR3 bases are TGTGCCAGCAGTCTCCGACAGGGGCACTACGAGCAGTATTTC. Translation gives CASSLRQGHYEQYF.

The chain couples TRBV28 to TRBJ2-3, with TRBD2 matching 12 bases. The V gene's germline CDR1 is MDHEN and CDR2 SYDVKM. CDR3 length: 16 residues. Trimming cost V 4 bases and J 0 bases; bases outside gene matches: 2. CDR3 sequence: CASSSGTSGSTDTQYF. The CDR3 nucleotides are TGTGCCAGCAGTTCCGGGACTAGCGGGAGCACAGATACGCAGTATTTT.

The chain carries TRBV18 and TRBJ2-4, with D perhaps matching TRBD2 (6 bases). This CDR3 has 19 amino acids. CDR1 KGHSH and CDR2 LQKENI come from the germline V gene. The V end lost 6 bases, the J end lost 1 base, and 25 bases lay between the germline ends. In DNA, the CDR3 is TGTGCCAGCTCCCCTTTGGGGGGAATGGTTTCGGGGGCCAAAAACATTCAGTACTTC. It encodes CASSPLGGMVSGAKNIQYF.

V usage is TRBV9 and J usage is TRBJ1-5; unclear D gene. CDR3 length: 16 residues. The V and J ends lost 6 bases and 3 bases respectively, with 19 bases between them. Germline loops: CDR1 SGDLS, CDR2 YYNGEE. The CDR3 spells CASNRGRERLNQPQHF. The CDR3 nucleotides are TGTGCCAGCAACCGGGGTCGTGAGAGGCTCAATCAGCCCCAGCATTTT.

The chain couples TRBV2 to TRBJ1-5, with 11 positions matching TRBD1. With 6 bases clipped from V and 1 base from J, the junction kept 2 bases outside the gene matches. The CDR3 spans 15 residues. Germline assignment: CDR1 SNHLY and CDR2 FYNNEI. In DNA, the CDR3 is TGTGCCAGCAGAGGGGACAGGGGGAGCAATCAGCCCCAGCATTTT. Its protein is CASRGDRGSNQPQHF.

V gene TRBV28 combines with J gene TRBJ2-5; TRBD1 aligns across 11 bases. The CDR3 totals 15 residues. Looked up from germline, CDR1 is MDHEN and CDR2 is SYDVKM. Unmatched junction bases numbered 5, after V lost 2 bases and J lost 6 bases. The CDR3 reads CASSLRGTGGKTQYF. Here the CDR3 DNA reads TGTGCCAGCAGTTTAAGGGGGACAGGGGGGAAGACCCAGTACTTC.

The rearrangement joins TRBV4-1 to TRBJ2-2, with TRBD2 matching over 9 bases. V trimming: 8 bases; J trimming: 5 bases; junction bases outside the gene matches: 15. CDR3 length equals 17 residues. Germline CDR1 is MGHRA and CDR2 is YSYEKL. The CDR3 reads CASRTLPSGEPTGELFF. The CDR3 DNA is TGCGCCAGCCGCACCTTACCTAGCGGGGAGCCAACCGGGGAGCTGTTTTTT.

V is TRBV30 and J is TRBJ2-6, with a possible D match to TRBD2 (5 bases). Germline assignment: CDR1 GTSNPN and CDR2 SVGIG (reference sequence). The V gene lost 0 bases and the J gene lost 0 bases, with 6 bases spanning the gap. This CDR3 comprises 15 residues. The CDR3 region is CAWSVGSSGANVLTF. The CDR3 DNA reads TGTGCCTGGAGTGTGGGGAGCTCTGGGGCCAACGTCCTGACTTTC.

V is TRBV15 and J is TRBJ2-2, with 7 bases fitting TRBD1. The CDR3 is 16 amino acids. CDR1 and CDR2 from the germline V gene are LNHNV and YYDKDF (reference sequence). J lost 1 base, V lost 0 bases, and 2 bases had no gene match. The CDR3 region is CATSRDRGMNTGELFF. In nucleotides, the CDR3 is TGTGCCACCAGCAGAGACAGGGGGATGAACACCGGGGAGCTGTTTTTT.